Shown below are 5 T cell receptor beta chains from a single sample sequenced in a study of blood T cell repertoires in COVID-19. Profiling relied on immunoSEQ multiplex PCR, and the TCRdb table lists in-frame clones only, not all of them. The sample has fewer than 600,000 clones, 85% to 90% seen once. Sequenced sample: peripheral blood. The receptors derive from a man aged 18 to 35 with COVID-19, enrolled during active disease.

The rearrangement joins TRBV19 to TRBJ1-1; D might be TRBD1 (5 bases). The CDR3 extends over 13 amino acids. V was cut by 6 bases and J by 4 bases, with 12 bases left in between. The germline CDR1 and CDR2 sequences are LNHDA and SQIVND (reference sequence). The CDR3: CASSDPGPTEAFF. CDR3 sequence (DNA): TGTGCCAGTAGCGACCCAGGGCCCACTGAAGCTTTCTTT.

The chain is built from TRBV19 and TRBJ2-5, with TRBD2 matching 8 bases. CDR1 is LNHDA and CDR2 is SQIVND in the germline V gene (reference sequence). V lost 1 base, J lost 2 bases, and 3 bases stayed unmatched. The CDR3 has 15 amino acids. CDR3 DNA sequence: TGTGCCAGTAGTATAGTCCCGGGAGGGCAAGAGACCCAGTACTTC. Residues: CASSIVPGGQETQYF.

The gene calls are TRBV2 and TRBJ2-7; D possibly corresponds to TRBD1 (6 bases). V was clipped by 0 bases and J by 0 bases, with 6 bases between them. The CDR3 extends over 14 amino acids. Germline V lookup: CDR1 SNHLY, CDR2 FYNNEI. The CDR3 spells CASSEAGHSYEQYF. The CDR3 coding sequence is TGTGCCAGCAGTGAAGCGGGACACTCCTACGAGCAGTACTTC.

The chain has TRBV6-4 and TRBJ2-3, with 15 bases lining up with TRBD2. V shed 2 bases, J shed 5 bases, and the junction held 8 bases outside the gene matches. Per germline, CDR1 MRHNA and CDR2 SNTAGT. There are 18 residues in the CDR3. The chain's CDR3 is CASSDEGTSGRSGDTQYF. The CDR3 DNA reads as TGTGCCAGCAGTGACGAGGGGACTAGCGGGAGGTCGGGAGATACGCAGTATTTT.

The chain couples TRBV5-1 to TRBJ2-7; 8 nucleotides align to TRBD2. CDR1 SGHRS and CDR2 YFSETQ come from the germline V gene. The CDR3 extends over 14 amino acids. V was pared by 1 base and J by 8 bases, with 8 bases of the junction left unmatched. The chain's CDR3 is CASSLYQRESKQYF. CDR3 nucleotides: TGCGCCAGCAGCTTGTATCAGCGGGAGTCGAAGCAGTACTTC.